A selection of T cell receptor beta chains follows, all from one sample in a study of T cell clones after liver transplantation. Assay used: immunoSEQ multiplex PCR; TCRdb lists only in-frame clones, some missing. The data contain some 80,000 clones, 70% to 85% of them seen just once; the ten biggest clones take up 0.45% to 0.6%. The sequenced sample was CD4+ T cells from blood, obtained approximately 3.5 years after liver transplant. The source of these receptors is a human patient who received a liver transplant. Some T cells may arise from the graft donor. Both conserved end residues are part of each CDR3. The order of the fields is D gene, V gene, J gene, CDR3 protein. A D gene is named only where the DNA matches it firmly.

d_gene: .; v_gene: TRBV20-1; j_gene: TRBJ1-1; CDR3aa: CSASWTEAFF
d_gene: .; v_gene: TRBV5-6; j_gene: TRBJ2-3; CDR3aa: CASSLGGRSGTDTQYF
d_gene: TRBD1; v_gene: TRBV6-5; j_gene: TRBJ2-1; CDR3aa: CASSSRDRGYNEQFF
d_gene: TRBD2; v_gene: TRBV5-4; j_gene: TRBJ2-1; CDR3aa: CASSPGLGAWYEQFF
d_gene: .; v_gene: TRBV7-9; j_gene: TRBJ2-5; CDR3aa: CASSFIFKGVQETQYF
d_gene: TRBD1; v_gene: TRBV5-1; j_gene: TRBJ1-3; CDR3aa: CASSPGTGGSGNTIYF
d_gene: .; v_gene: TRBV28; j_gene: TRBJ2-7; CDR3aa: CASSLFGRPGLYEQYF
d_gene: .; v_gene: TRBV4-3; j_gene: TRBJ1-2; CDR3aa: CASSQANYGYTF
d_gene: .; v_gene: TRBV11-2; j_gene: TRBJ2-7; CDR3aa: CVSSLEAGRNYEQYF
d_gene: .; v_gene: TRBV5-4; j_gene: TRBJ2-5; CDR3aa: CASSTLADPGTQYF
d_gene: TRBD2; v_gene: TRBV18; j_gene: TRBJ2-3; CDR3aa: CASSHQVAGLRDTQYF
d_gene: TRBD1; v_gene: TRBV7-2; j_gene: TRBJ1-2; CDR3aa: CASSRDSNYGYTF
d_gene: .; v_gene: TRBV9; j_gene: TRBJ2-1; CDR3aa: CASSGGIAYNEQFF
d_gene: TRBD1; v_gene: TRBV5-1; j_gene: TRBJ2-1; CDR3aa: CASSLARQGADNEQFF
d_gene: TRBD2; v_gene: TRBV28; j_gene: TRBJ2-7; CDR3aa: CASSFQLSSTSGSKGRIYEQYF
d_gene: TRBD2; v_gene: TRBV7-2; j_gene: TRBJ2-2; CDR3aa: CASSPSIGGGRSTGELFF
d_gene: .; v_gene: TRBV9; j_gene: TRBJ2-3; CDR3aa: CASSSPLGRTDTQYF
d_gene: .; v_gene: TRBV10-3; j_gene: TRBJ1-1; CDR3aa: CALRPAGNTEAFF
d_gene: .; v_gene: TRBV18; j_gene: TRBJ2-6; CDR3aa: CASSSDRSGANVLTF
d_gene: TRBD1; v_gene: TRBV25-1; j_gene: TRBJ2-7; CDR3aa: CASSGGNRGSYEQYF
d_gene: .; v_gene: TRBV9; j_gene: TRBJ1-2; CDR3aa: CASSPMDRATYGYTF
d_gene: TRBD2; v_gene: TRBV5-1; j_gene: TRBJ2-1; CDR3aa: CASSPSQREGHNEQFF
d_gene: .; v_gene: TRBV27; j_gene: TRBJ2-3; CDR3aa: CASSTLGQADTQYF
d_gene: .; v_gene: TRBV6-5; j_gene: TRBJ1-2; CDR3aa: CASSYVSVIQRGYTF
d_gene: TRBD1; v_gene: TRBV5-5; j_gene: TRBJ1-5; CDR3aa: CASSTGQGQDQPQHF
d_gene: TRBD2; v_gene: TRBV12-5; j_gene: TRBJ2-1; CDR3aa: CASSSGRDNEQFF
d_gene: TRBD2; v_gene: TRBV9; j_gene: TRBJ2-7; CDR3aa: CASRGGTSRSYEQYF
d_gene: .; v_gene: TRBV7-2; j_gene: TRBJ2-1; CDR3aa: CASSLVSTGSRYYEQFF
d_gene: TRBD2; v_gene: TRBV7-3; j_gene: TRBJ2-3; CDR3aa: CASSSALARSDTQYF
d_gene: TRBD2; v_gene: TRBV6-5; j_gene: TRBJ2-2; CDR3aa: CAIGTSGRGGELFF
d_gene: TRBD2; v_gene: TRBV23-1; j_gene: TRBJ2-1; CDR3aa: CASSQLERDGNEQFF
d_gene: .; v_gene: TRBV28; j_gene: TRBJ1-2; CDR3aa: CASRSSGRNYGYTF
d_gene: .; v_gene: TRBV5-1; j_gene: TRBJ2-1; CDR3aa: CASSLDAGSYNEQFF
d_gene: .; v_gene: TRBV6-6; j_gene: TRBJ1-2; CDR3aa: CASSYTGLNYGYTF
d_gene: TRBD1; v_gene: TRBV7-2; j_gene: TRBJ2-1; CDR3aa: CASSLGQVVIDEQFF
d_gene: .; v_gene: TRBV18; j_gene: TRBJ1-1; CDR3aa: CASSGQQAFF
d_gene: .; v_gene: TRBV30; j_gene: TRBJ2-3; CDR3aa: CAYSGISTDTQYF
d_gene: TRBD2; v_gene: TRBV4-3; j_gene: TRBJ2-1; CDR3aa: CASSQEPSGRDYNEQFF
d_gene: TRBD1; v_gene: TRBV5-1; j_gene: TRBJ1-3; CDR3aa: CASSPGPGQGGSGNTIYF
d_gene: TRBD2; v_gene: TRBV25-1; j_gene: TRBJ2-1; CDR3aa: CASSDTSGRGNEQFF
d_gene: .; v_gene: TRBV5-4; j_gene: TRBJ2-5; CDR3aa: CASSLGQLNQETQYF
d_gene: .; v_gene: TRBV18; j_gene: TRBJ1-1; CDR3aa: CASSPRRASTEAFF
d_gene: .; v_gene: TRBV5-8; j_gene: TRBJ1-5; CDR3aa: CASSLGEGYDQPQHF
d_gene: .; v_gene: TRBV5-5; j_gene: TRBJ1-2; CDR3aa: CASSDWAGLNYGYTF
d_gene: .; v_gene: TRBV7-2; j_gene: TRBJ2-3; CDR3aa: CASSLDTDTQYF
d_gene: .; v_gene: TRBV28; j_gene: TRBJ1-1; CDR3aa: CASSLSAGGPEAFF
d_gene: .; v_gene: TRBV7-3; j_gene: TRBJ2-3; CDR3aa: CASSFERASDTQYF
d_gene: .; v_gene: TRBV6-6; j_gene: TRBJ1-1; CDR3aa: CASSYLKGTEAFF
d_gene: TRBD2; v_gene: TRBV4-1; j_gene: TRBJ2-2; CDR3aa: CASSQPRSGGNTGELFF
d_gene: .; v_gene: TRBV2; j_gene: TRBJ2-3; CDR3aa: CASSPAGWGDTQYF
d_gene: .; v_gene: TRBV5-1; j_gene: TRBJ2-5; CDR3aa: CASSWGRREETQYF
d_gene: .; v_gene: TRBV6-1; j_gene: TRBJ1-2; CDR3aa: CASSSDSNRYTF
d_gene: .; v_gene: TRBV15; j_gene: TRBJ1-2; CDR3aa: CATSPDRIYGYTF
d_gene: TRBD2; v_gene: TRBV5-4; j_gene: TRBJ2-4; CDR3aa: CASSLELAAAKNIQYF
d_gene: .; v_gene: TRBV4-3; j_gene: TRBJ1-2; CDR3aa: CASSQDGPGAIYYGYTF